Shown below are 6 T cell receptor beta chains from a single sample sequenced in a study of cytomegalovirus exposure and HLA in healthy donors. Only in-frame clones appear in the TCRdb table, and some are missing; sequencing was by immunoSEQ multiplex PCR. The sample includes more than 100,000 clones, approximately 91% of them seen just once. Source material: PBMCs. These receptors were obtained from a man aged 30 to 39 in good health and CMV-seronegative.

The gene calls are TRBV15 and TRBJ1-2; D not resolved. This CDR3 region has 13 residues. V gave up 4 bases and J gave up 6 bases, with 12 bases separating them. The germline V gene has CDR1 LNHNV and CDR2 YYDKDF (reference sequence). CDR3 sequence (DNA): TGTGCCACCAGCACAGCTATAGCTGATGGCTACACCTTC. It specifies CATSTAIADGYTF.

The rearrangement joins TRBV2 to TRBJ2-7, with TRBD2 identical over 12 bases. This CDR3 has 15 amino acids. The ends lost 5 bases at V and 3 bases at J; junction bases unmatched: 5. Germline-derived CDR1 and CDR2 are SNHLY and FYNNEI. The CDR3 here is CASSLAGGSIYEQYF. CDR3 bases: TGTGCCAGCAGTCTAGCGGGAGGGTCGATCTACGAGCAGTACTTC.

The chain joins TRBV15 to TRBJ1-1, with TRBD1 as a possible D gene (5 bases). The CDR3 runs 16 residues. Trimming took 0 bases from V and 3 from J, leaving 14 bases between them. Looked up from germline, CDR1 is LNHNV and CDR2 is YYDKDF (reference sequence). The CDR3 loop is CATSRDLQGKHTEAFF. The CDR3 DNA reads TGTGCCACCAGCAGAGACCTTCAGGGCAAGCACACTGAAGCTTTCTTT.

The V and J genes are TRBV27 and TRBJ2-7; TRBD2 aligns across 13 bases. The length of the CDR3 is 15 residues. Germline V gene sequence: CDR1 MNHEY, CDR2 SMNVEV (reference sequence). Trimming at V came to 4 bases and at J to 4 bases, leaving 4 bases not matched to a gene. The CDR3 bases are TGTGCCAGCAGTTCGACGGGACTAGCGGGGTACGAGCAGTACTTC. It encodes CASSSTGLAGYEQYF.

V usage is TRBV30 and J usage is TRBJ2-2, with D possibly being TRBD1 (5 bases). V lost 2 bases to trimming and J lost 7 bases, with 17 bases between them. The CDR3 loop spans 15 amino acids. Germline CDR1 is GTSNPN and CDR2 is SVGIG (reference sequence). The CDR3 nucleotides are TGTGCCTGGAGTATCGCCGACAGAAACCACGGGGAGCTGTTTTTT. It is translated as CAWSIADRNHGELFF. Combining the CDR3 with reference TRBV30 and TRBJ2-2 gives the whole variable domain SQTIHQWPATLVQPVGSPLSLECTVEGTSNPNLYWYRQAAGRGLQLLFYSVGIGQISSEVPQNLSASRPQDRQFILSSKKLLLSDSGFYLCAWSIADRNHGELFFGEGSRLTVL.

This clone was observed once. This chain links TRBV30 with TRBJ1-2, with D possibly matching TRBD1 (5 bases). CDR3 length: 15 residues. Germline V CDR1 and CDR2: GTSNPN, SVGIG (reference sequence). Deletions cut 2 bases from V and 4 bases from J, with 17 bases between. This CDR3 reads CAWSYQGRRTYGYTF. The DNA for the CDR3 is TGTGCCTGGAGTTACCAGGGTAGAAGGACCTATGGCTACACCTTC.